This T cell receptor beta chain is from a study of T cell responses to AZD1222 COVID-19 vaccine (dated by TCRdb to the early 2020s). The study in broad terms: AZD1222 recipients given second doses at about 4 weeks or at about 12 weeks were pooled, since spike-specific TCR depth and breadth were not found to differ between the two schedules. TCR sequencing covered about 230 trial participants: around 210 given two doses of AZD1222 and about 26 given two doses of MenACWY control vaccine. Trial participants were enrolled into age subgroups of 18-55, 56-69 and 70-plus years, which contained about 150, 27 and 61 TCR-sequenced participants, respectively.

Per the publication, the time point label means: baseline before first vaccination. The vaccinee samples were drawn from two UK trials, COV001 and COV002, one of which was a single-blind randomized controlled phase 2/3 trial testing AZD1222 (ChAdOx1 nCoV-19) in healthy adults. For TCRbeta chain sequencing, PBMC samples were collected from trial participants at day 0 and at day 28 after the second dose. The CDR3 regions of human TCRbeta chains were subjected to immunosequencing. On the study's bioinformatics: TCRs in the repertoires were matched against a reference library of SARS-CoV-2-specific TCRs that had been generated with the MIRA antigen-specificity platform. Breadth was defined as the fraction of unique TCRs that were SARS-CoV-2-associated. Depth was defined as the fraction of total T cells that were SARS-CoV-2-associated. Using the MIRA data, every spike-specific TCR was mapped to the spike region that the TCR reacted to and assigned to either a CD4 or a CD8 class. Log10-transformed breadth and depth values were compared by one-way ANOVA with Sidak's multiple comparisons tests. TCRdb holds this immuneACCESS table with in-frame rearrangements only. Some clones are missing; in checked studies, unresolved V genes explain under half, and the rest has no known cause. Clone size and the V and J calls come from that table; the DNA yielded D and trimming. In all, the sample holds approximately 180,000 clones, and about 92% of those were seen once. The ten largest account for under 11% of the sample.

Trimming costs V 4 bases and J 9 bases, and their ends lie 17 bases apart. CDR1 SGHKS and CDR2 YYEKEE were looked up in the germline V gene (reference sequence). CDR3 length: 15 amino acids, cysteine to phenylalanine. This entry keeps only the CDR3 DNA: 45 bases, framed from base 1. Points on this clone: Its antigen has not been determined. Base qualities are not recorded, but no much larger clone differs from it by a single base.

Overall results and qualifications from the work: Conclusions about previously exposed vaccinees are limited because only six or seven AZD1222 recipients were SARS-CoV-2 seropositive at baseline. Because no day 14 peak-response samples were available, the repertoires could be characterized only after the peak T cell response. Reportedly, almost half of the unique spike-specific TCRs recognized epitopes lying outside the regions that are mutated in the B.1.351 and B.1.1.7 variants. The 56-69-year group was small, and its depth increase did not reach significance, likely because of low power. Participants were mostly white British, with more females than males. The authors suggested clonal diversity may have been underestimated. After two AZD1222 doses, both the breadth and the depth of spike-specific TCRs were significantly higher than at day 0 and than in MenACWY recipients. Vaccine-associated CD4 TCRs spanned the whole spike protein, with dominant responses in regions 160-218 and 743-854.

This sample comprised peripheral blood, obtained on day 0 of AZD1222 vaccination. Recombination linked TRBV5-5 to TRBJ2-6; 6 matching bases give a weak D call of TRBD2. This TCR came from an adult in good health. The encoded CDR3 is CASSAGGYDGNVLTF. The sequenced DNA: TGTGCCAGCAGCGCCGGGGGTTATGATGGCAACGTCCTGACTTTC.